Below are 26 T cell receptor beta chains sequenced from a single sample in a study of blood T cells in healthy people across ages. The authors ran a second PCR of 7 to 11 cycles using a sample-barcoded 5' primer and a J-beta primer mix. From the 5' RACE reads, TCRdb called clonotypes with MiXCR, one entry per CDR3 protein. The sample includes over a million distinct CDR3 sequences, 40% to 45% of them seen just once. Sequenced material: blood. The receptors were sampled from a woman in her fifties or sixties in good health.

V is TRBV4-2 and J is TRBJ2-5; 7 bases align to TRBD2. The CDR3 has 13 residues. After removal of 2 bases from V and 13 bases from J, the junction contained 10 bases not matched to a gene. The germline gives CDR1 LGHNA, CDR2 YNFKEQ. In DNA form, the CDR3 reads TGTGCCAGCAGCCAAATTTGGAGCGGGAATTTGTACTTC. Its translation is CASSQIWSGNLYF.

This chain uses TRBV6-1 with TRBJ2-4, with a weak D call TRBD2 (7 bases). Germline assignment: CDR1 MNHNS and CDR2 SASEGT. The length of the CDR3 is 16 residues. V was shortened by 2 bases and J by 5 bases, with 16 bases between the two germline ends. In nucleotides, the CDR3 is TGTGCCAGCAGTGAAAGGGACGGGGGGCAGGAAAACATTCAGTACTTC. It yields the protein CASSERDGGQENIQYF.

V gene TRBV3-1 combines with J gene TRBJ2-7; tentative D call: TRBD1 (6 bases). Germline CDR1 reads LGHDT; CDR2 reads YNNKEL (reference sequence). Trimming cost V 6 bases and J 2 bases, with 11 bases left between them. The CDR3 is made up of 13 amino acids. CDR3 sequence (DNA): TGTGCCAGCAGTAGACAGGTAACCTACGAGCAGTACTTC. Its protein is CASSRQVTYEQYF.

The chain uses TRBV10-3 and TRBJ2-5; 12 bases map to TRBD2. V gave up 3 bases and J gave up 11 bases; unmatched junction bases: 13. This CDR3 is built from 16 residues. The germline V gene has CDR1 ENHRY and CDR2 SYGVKD. CDR3 nucleotide sequence: TGTGCCATCAGTGAAGGGGGACTAGCGGGTAACAATGAGCAGTACTTC. This encodes CAISEGGLAGNNEQYF.

This clonotype was seen a few times. The chain joins TRBV24-1 to TRBJ2-3; D is uncertain. Looked up from germline, CDR1 is KGHDR and CDR2 is SFDVKD. This CDR3 has 16 residues. Between the trimmed V and J ends, which lost 1 base and 3 bases, there was a span of 13 bases. CDR3 amino acids: CATSDFRQALTDTQYF. The CDR3 DNA sequence: TGTGCCACCAGTGATTTCCGGCAGGCCTTAACAGATACGCAGTATTTT.

To note about this clonotype: A read error may account for a junction end that differs from germline. This chain joins TRBV19 and TRBJ2-1; D is unclear. The germline V gene has CDR1 LNHDA and CDR2 SQIVND (reference sequence). CDR3 length equals 13 residues. The CDR3 nucleotides read TGTGTCAGTAGTGCGGCGCGTTACAATGAGCAGTTCTTC. Translated, it gives CVSSAARYNEQFF.

This sequence joins TRBV9 and TRBJ2-1; D is tentatively TRBD1 or TRBD2 (6 bases each). Trimming stripped 0 bases from V and 6 bases from J, with 13 bases between. CDR3 length: 15 residues. CDR1 is SGDLS and CDR2 is YYNGEE in the germline V gene. The CDR3 nucleotides read TGTGCCAGCAGCGTAGTCGGGGGCTCAAGCAATGAGCAGTTCTTC. Protein: CASSVVGGSSNEQFF.

This clonotype was detected only a few times. V and J are TRBV3-1 and TRBJ2-5; no definite D call. The J call may not be correct, given that the DNA end is closer to TRBJ2-7. The V gene's germline CDR1 is LGHDT and CDR2 YNNKEL (reference sequence). This CDR3 is built from 12 residues. The chain's CDR3 is CASSQVAHEQYF. In DNA, the CDR3 is TGTGCCAGCAGCCAAGTTGCCCACGAGCAGTACTTC.

J is TRBJ1-4 and V is TRBV18; 8 bases agree with TRBD1. The CDR3 spans 15 residues. Germline V gene sequence: CDR1 KGHSH, CDR2 LQKENI. J gave up 8 bases and V 0 bases, and 5 bases lay outside the gene matches. The CDR3 DNA sequence: TGTGCCAGCTCACCACCGGACAGGGTAGAAGAAAAACTGTTTTTT. This encodes CASSPPDRVEEKLFF.

This clonotype was counted between two and nine times. The chain couples TRBV27 to TRBJ2-7; 9 nucleotides match TRBD2. This CDR3 is built from 13 residues. V shed 8 bases and J 0 bases; nucleotides not matched to a gene: 2. The germline V gene has CDR1 MNHEY and CDR2 SMNVEV (reference sequence). The CDR3 reads CASATSGSYEQYF. The CDR3 bases are TGTGCCAGCGCGACTAGCGGCTCCTACGAGCAGTACTTC.

This clonotype showed up just a few times. The chain uses TRBV7-3 and TRBJ2-1; TRBD2 agrees at 14 bases. The germline V gene encodes CDR1 SGHTA and CDR2 FQGTGA. The ends lost 6 bases at V and 6 bases at J; junction bases unmatched: 4. The CDR3 is 15 amino acids. The DNA of the CDR3 is TGTGCCAGCAGGGCGGGACTAGCGGGGGCCAATGAGCAGTTCTTC. Translation gives CASRAGLAGANEQFF.

A single count supports this clonotype. CDR3 loop: CASSTPSYKQYF. The CDR3 DNA reads TGTGCCAGCAGCACGCCCTCCTACAAGCAGTACTTC. The J gene is TRBJ2-4, the V gene TRBV28; D gene unclear. V lost 6 bases to trimming and J lost 13 bases, with 16 bases between them. This CDR3 contains 12 residues. Germline CDR1 reads MDHEN; CDR2 reads SYDVKM.

The J gene is TRBJ2-5, the V gene TRBV19; 7 nucleotides align to TRBD2. Germline CDR1 LNHDA, CDR2 SQIVND (reference sequence). This CDR3 is 13 amino acids long. Germline trimming cut 8 bases from V and 1 base from J; bases unmatched to any gene: 4. CDR3 region: CASQRDPQETQYF. CDR3 nucleotides: TGTGCCAGTCAGCGGGACCCCCAAGAGACCCAGTACTTC.

This clonotype has just a few counts. The chain is built from TRBV25-1 and TRBJ2-5; a weak D match, TRBD1 (6 bases). The CDR3 covers 16 residues. V was trimmed by 7 bases and J by 4 bases, leaving 22 bases between them. Germline values: CDR1 MGHDK, CDR2 SYGVNS. In nucleotides, the CDR3 is TGTGCCAGCACCCCACGGCCCAGGGGAAGAAGAGAGACCCAGTACTTC. It codes for CASTPRPRGRRETQYF.

V usage is TRBV27 and J usage is TRBJ2-7, with D possibly called TRBD1 or TRBD2 (6 bases each). The CDR3 is 15 residues long. Germline V CDR1 and CDR2: MNHEY, SMNVEV (reference sequence). Trimming removed 5 bases at V and 4 bases at J, with 18 bases between. CDR3 coding DNA: TGTGCCAGCAGTCTGTCCGGGGGCACCCGATACGAGCAGTACTTC. It translates to CASSLSGGTRYEQYF.

The V gene is TRBV20-1, the J gene TRBJ1-4; D gene uncertain. The V and J ends lost 3 bases and 4 bases respectively, with 15 bases between them. Germline V gene sequence: CDR1 DFQATT, CDR2 SNEGSKA (reference sequence). This CDR3 comprises 15 residues. The CDR3 here is CSASLASVHNEKLFF. The CDR3 bases are TGCAGTGCTAGTTTGGCGAGTGTTCATAATGAAAAACTGTTTTTT.

This clonotype was counted many times. The CDR3 sequence is CASSLGGSVLRRETQYF. For the CDR3, the DNA is TGTGCCAGCAGTTTGGGCGGGAGCGTCCTCCGTAGGGAGACCCAGTACTTC. The chain couples TRBV12-3 or TRBV12-4 to TRBJ2-5; the match to TRBD2 covers 7 bases. V dropped 3 bases and J dropped 5; count of bases not matched to a gene: 15. The CDR3 sequence is 17 residues long.

This clonotype was found once. The rearrangement uses TRBV12-5 and TRBJ2-4; TRBD2 might be the D (5 bases). The J call is uncertain, as TRBJ2-7 better fits the DNA end. The CDR3 is made up of 12 amino acids. In germline, CDR1 is LGHNT, CDR2 FRNRAP. The CDR3, as DNA: TGTGCTAGTGGTTTAGAGGGAAGCGAGCAGTACTTC. As protein: CASGLEGSEQYF.

V usage is TRBV20-1 and J usage is TRBJ2-2; a possible D gene is TRBD2 (6 bases). V lost 5 bases, J lost 6 bases, and 16 bases lay in between. The germline V gene encodes CDR1 DFQATT and CDR2 SNEGSKA (reference sequence). CDR3 length: 14 amino acids. The CDR3 coding sequence is TGCAGTGCTCAGACGCCCTCGGGGGCCGGGGAGCTGTTTTTT. Amino acid sequence: CSAQTPSGAGELFF.

The chain uses TRBV28 and TRBJ2-1; 8 nucleotides agree with TRBD1. The CDR3 is 16 amino acids. The V segment lost 3 bases and the J segment 13 bases; nucleotides outside the gene matches: 17. Germline loops: CDR1 MDHEN, CDR2 SYDVKM. This CDR3 reads CASSFLRDRTQETQFF. The CDR3 DNA reads as TGTGCCAGCAGTTTCCTCCGGGACAGGACCCAAGAGACCCAGTTCTTC.

This chain uses TRBV6-5 with TRBJ2-4, with D possibly being TRBD2 (5 bases). Trimming left V 6 bases short and J 13 bases short, with 22 bases between. Germline CDR1 reads MNHEY; CDR2 reads SVGAGI. The CDR3 has 14 residues. The CDR3: CASRPGQANREQYF. CDR3 coding DNA: TGTGCCAGCAGACCAGGCCAAGCAAATAGGGAGCAGTACTTC.

This clonotype was observed a handful of times. The rearrangement uses TRBV5-1 and TRBJ2-7; D uncertain. The CDR3 loop spans 13 amino acids. The V end lost 1 base, the J end lost 4 bases, and 9 bases lay between the germline ends. Germline CDR1 reads SGHRS; CDR2 reads YFSETQ. CDR3 bases: TGCGCCAGCAGCTTGTGGGCGGATTACGAGCAGTACTTC. Translated: CASSLWADYEQYF.

About this clonotype itself: Just one base apart from a much larger clone, this may be a read error. This sequence joins TRBV20-1 and TRBJ2-1; TRBD2 might be the D (5 bases). Trimming shortened V by 3 bases and J by 13 bases, and 10 bases separated the two germline ends. The CDR3 totals 10 residues. Germline assignment: CDR1 DFQATT and CDR2 SNEGSKA (reference sequence). The CDR3 region has the DNA TGCAGTGCTAGGGGAGAGACCCAGTTCTTC. Its translation is CSARGETQFF.

This chain joins TRBV7-9 and TRBJ1-2; TRBD1 agrees at 9 bases. V gave up 2 bases and J gave up 0 bases; unmatched junction bases: 7. This CDR3 has 17 amino acids. Germline-derived CDR1 and CDR2 are SEHNR and FQNEAQ (reference sequence). CDR3 residues: CASSLWDRVVANYGYTF. The CDR3 coding sequence is TGTGCCAGCAGCTTATGGGACAGGGTCGTAGCTAACTATGGCTACACCTTC.

V usage is TRBV30 and J usage is TRBJ2-1; no firm D call. V gave up 4 bases and J gave up 6 bases, with 10 bases separating them. CDR3 length: 12 amino acids. Germline CDR1 GTSNPN, CDR2 SVGIG (reference sequence). This chain's CDR3 is CAWNPDGNEQFF. Here the CDR3 DNA reads TGTGCCTGGAACCCGGACGGCAATGAGCAGTTCTTC.

V and J are TRBV29-1 and TRBJ2-7, with 8 bases identical to TRBD1. Germline-derived CDR1 and CDR2 are SQVTM and ANQGSEA. Unmatched junction bases numbered 8, after V lost 6 bases and J lost 4 bases. This CDR3 comprises 13 residues. The CDR3 loop reads CSVLQGARYEQYF. In DNA form, the CDR3 reads TGCAGCGTACTCCAGGGGGCGAGGTACGAGCAGTACTTC.